The entry that follows covers one T cell receptor beta chain sequence. Some clones are missing from TCRdb's copy, which holds only in-frame ones; the method was immunoSEQ multiplex PCR. The repertoire includes approximately 170,000 clones, approximately 88% of them detected once, and approximately 3% sits in the top ten. The data belong to a study of blood T cell repertoires in COVID-19. This receptor was identified in a young woman who had recovered from COVID-19. The sequenced sample was PBMCs or T cells enriched from blood (not recorded which).

The CDR3 reads CASGAGGNTEAFF. The CDR3 DNA reads as TGTGCCAGTGGGGCGGGAGGTAACACTGAAGCTTTCTTT. The V and J genes are TRBV19 and TRBJ1-1; a weak D match, TRBD1 (5 bases). Germline V lookup: CDR1 LNHDA, CDR2 SQIVND (reference sequence). The CDR3 sequence is 13 residues long. Trimming shortened V by 8 bases and J by 2 bases, and 12 bases separated the two germline ends.